This T cell receptor (beta chain) was obtained from a study of T-cell memory formation after mild COVID-19. Study overall: The two donors had largely donor-specific TCR clusters.

TCRdb re-called the 5' RACE reads with MiXCR, one entry per CDR3 protein. The sample has 550,000 to 600,000 distinct CDR3 sequences, approximately 21% seen once. Study findings and constraints: Chiefly within CM and EM were the contracting CD4+ clones; CD8+ ones were within EMRA. Clones shrinking from day 15 to 85 showed even CD4/CD8 mixes; later expanders tilted CD4+. The study detected some responding clones in pre-infection memory, suggesting cross-reactive memory joined.

A word on this clonotype: Its specificity is not known.

Sequences were obtained from PBMCs or a T cell subset sorted from them (not recorded which). This TCR came from an adult woman who had mild COVID-19 (a few samples of this study predate the infection). Cell type and time point are not known.

DNA of the CDR3: TGTGCCAGCAGACGGGACGGGAAAGGAGAGACCCAGTACTTC. Translating gives CASRRDGKGETQYF. The gene calls are TRBV12-3 or TRBV12-4 and TRBJ2-5; perhaps D is TRBD1 or TRBD2 (5 bases each). V was shortened by 6 bases and J by 4 bases, with 15 bases between the two germline ends. The CDR3 is 14 amino acids.